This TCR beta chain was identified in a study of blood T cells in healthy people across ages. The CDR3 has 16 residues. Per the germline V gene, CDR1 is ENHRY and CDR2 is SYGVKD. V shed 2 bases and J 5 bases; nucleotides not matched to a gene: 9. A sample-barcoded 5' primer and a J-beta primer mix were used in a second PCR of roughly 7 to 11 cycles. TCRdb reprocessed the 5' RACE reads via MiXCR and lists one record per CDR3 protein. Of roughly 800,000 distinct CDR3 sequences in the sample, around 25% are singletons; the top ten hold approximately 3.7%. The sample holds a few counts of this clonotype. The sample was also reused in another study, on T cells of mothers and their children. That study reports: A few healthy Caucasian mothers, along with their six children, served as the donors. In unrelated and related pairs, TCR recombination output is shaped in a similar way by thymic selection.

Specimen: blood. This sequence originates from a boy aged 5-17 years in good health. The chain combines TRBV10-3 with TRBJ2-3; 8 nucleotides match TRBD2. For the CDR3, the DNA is TGTGCCATCAGTGAGAGGGGGAGCGGGAGCCTAGATACGCAGTATTTT. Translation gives CAISERGSGSLDTQYF.